The 6 T cell receptor beta chains below come from one sample, sequenced in a study of blood T cell repertoires in COVID-19. The repertoire was sequenced with immunoSEQ multiplex PCR; TCRdb's copy has only in-frame clones and lacks some. The table includes approximately 300,000 clones, roughly 86% detected once. What was sequenced was PBMCs or T cells enriched from blood (not recorded which). Every receptor here comes from a woman aged 18 to 35 who had recovered from COVID-19.

The J gene is TRBJ1-1, the V gene TRBV14, with 10 bases identical to TRBD1. CDR1 is SGHDN, CDR2 FVKESK, per germline. V gave up 3 bases and J gave up 5 bases; unmatched junction bases: 6. This CDR3 is built from 15 residues. CDR3 nucleotides: TGTGCCAGCAGCCAGGGAAAGGGACAGGGGACTGAAGCTTTCTTT. This codes for CASSQGKGQGTEAFF.

The V call is TRBV5-1, the J call TRBJ1-1, with TRBD1 as a possible D gene (5 bases). The CDR3 totals 15 residues. V lost 4 bases, J lost 4 bases, and 17 bases lay in between. Germline CDR1 reads SGHRS; CDR2 reads YFSETQ. The DNA for the CDR3 is TGCGCCAGCAGCCCCTCGGGAGGGACGGGCACTGAAGCTTTCTTT. Translation gives CASSPSGGTGTEAFF.

The chain is built from TRBV14 and TRBJ1-1; perhaps TRBD1 as D (6 bases). V dropped 6 bases and J dropped 5 bases, with 16 bases sitting between them. Germline lookup yields CDR1 SGHDN and CDR2 FVKESK. The CDR3 has 14 amino acids. The chain's CDR3 is CASRLRAGATEAFF. The CDR3 coding sequence is TGTGCCAGCAGATTGCGCGCAGGGGCAACTGAAGCTTTCTTT.

This clone was observed a handful of times. The J gene is TRBJ2-3, the V gene TRBV7-2, with TRBD2 identical over 8 bases. Germline V gene data show CDR1 as SGHTA and CDR2 as FQGNSA. V dropped 5 bases and J dropped 2; count of bases not matched to a gene: 6. The CDR3 consists of 15 residues. In DNA, the CDR3 is TGTGCCAGCAGCCTAAGAGCGGGGGACACAGATACGCAGTATTTT. Amino acid sequence: CASSLRAGDTDTQYF.

The chain joins TRBV10-2 to TRBJ2-2; maybe TRBD1 (6 bases). Looked up from germline, CDR1 is WSHSY and CDR2 is SAAADI. The CDR3 runs to 13 residues. V was trimmed by 8 bases and J by 4 bases, leaving 11 bases between them. CDR3 bases: TGCGCCAGCGTCCGAGGGGGCACCGGGGAGCTGTTTTTT. Translation: CASVRGGTGELFF.

This chain connects TRBV30 to TRBJ1-2; no reliable D call. Trimming left V 0 bases short and J 2 bases short, with 7 bases between. This CDR3 comprises 13 residues. Looked up from germline, CDR1 is GTSNPN and CDR2 is SVGIG (reference sequence). The DNA of the CDR3 is TGTGCCTGGAGTGTACTTACCAACTATGGCTACACCTTC. Its translation is CAWSVLTNYGYTF.